The entry that follows covers one T cell receptor (beta chain) sequence. Antigen specificity is unknown. This record comes from a study of PD-L1 blockade in urothelial cancer. Study observations and caveats: Enhanced expansion of tumor-associated blood clones at 3 weeks characterized durable-benefit patients.

Profiled with immunoSEQ multiplex PCR; TCRdb holds only in-frame clones, not every one. The sample holds 50,000 to 70,000 clones; roughly four fifths are singletons and the top ten take 1.5% to 2%. The sample's time point: pretreatment peripheral blood. The study collected 1 to 8 samples per patient, pretreatment and on-treatment. The germline V gene has CDR1 ENHRY and CDR2 SYGVKD. The CDR3 consists of 14 residues. Trimming removed 11 bases from V and 6 bases from J; junction bases left unmatched: 15. This sequence was found in an older man with urothelial cancer. This chain links TRBV10-3 with TRBJ1-1, with 7 bases identical to TRBD1. The sequencing used PBMCs, collected around atezolizumab (anti-PD-L1) treatment. CDR3 in DNA: TGTGCCTCACAAATGGGACAGCCCACAGCTGAAGCTTTCTTT. Residues: CASQMGQPTAEAFF.